This is a list of T cell receptor beta chains from one sample in a study of human thymus T cells. The table came from immunoSEQ multiplex PCR; TCRdb's copy has only in-frame clones and leaves some out. Among 70,000 to 75,000 clones listed, 90% to 95% were seen once. The sequenced sample was thymus tissue. These receptors were obtained from a girl under three years old with a congenital heart defect but otherwise immunologically healthy. Both conserved end residues are part of each CDR3. D genes are given only for firm matches.

V	D	J	CDR3	DNA
TRBV27	-	TRBJ2-1	CASSLGGPGSYNEQFF	TGTGCCAGCAGTTTGGGGGGCCCGGGCTCCTACAATGAGCAGTTCTTC
TRBV20-1	-	TRBJ1-2	CSARDPNGYTF	TGCAGTGCTAGAGATCCCAACGGCTACACCTTC
TRBV7-7	-	TRBJ1-2	CASSPRVLVQGHYGYTF	TGTGCTAGCAGCCCCCGGGTTTTGGTTCAGGGGCACTATGGCTACACCTTC
TRBV7-6	TRBD1	TRBJ2-7	CASSSDREDYEQYF	TGTGCCAGCAGCTCGGACAGGGAGGACTACGAGCAGTACTTC
TRBV5-1	TRBD1	TRBJ2-1	CASSFETGAHNEQFF	TGCGCCAGCAGCTTTGAGACAGGGGCCCACAATGAGCAGTTCTTC
TRBV7-6	-	TRBJ2-1	CASSPRGYEQFF	TGTGCCAGCAGCCCCCGGGGCTATGAGCAGTTCTTC
TRBV19	TRBD2	TRBJ2-3	CASSIRLAGVHTQYF	TGTGCCAGTAGTATCCGACTAGCGGGAGTTCATACGCAGTATTTT
TRBV6-5	-	TRBJ1-5	CASRVREEQPQHF	TGTGCCAGCCGGGTGAGGGAGGAGCAGCCCCAGCATTTT
TRBV6-1	-	TRBJ1-1	CASNRGPAFF	TGTGCCAGCAATCGGGGGCCGGCTTTCTTT
TRBV11-3	-	TRBJ2-7	CASSLSSGTYEQYF	TGTGCCAGCAGCTTATCAAGTGGCACCTACGAGCAGTACTTC
TRBV13	TRBD1	TRBJ1-2	CASSLGLDRGTLNYGYTF	TGTGCCAGCAGCTTAGGCCTAGACAGGGGCACTCTCAACTATGGCTACACCTTC
TRBV5-6	-	TRBJ2-3	CASSLNWDSRGDTQYF	TGTGCCAGCAGCTTAAATTGGGACTCACGAGGAGATACGCAGTATTTT
TRBV4-1	TRBD2	TRBJ2-4	CASSQDGRQLGRGIQYF	TGCGCCAGCAGCCAAGACGGCCGACAGCTCGGGAGGGGCATTCAGTACTTC
TRBV5-1	-	TRBJ2-3	CASSLGHSVSTDTQYF	TGCGCCAGCAGCTTGGGACATTCTGTAAGCACAGATACGCAGTATTTT
TRBV28	-	TRBJ2-5	CASSLSLGGASGTHQETQYF	TGTGCCAGCAGTCTAAGTTTAGGGGGAGCCAGCGGGACCCATCAAGAGACCCAGTACTTC
TRBV7-2	-	TRBJ2-2	CASSPEYTGELFF	TGTGCCAGCAGCCCAGAGTACACCGGGGAGCTGTTTTTT